The source of this T cell receptor (beta chain) is a study of blood T cell repertoires in COVID-19. Study-level information: Donors in the United States, Italy and Spain gave samples during acute or convalescent COVID-19. T cells, B-cell-depleted T cells, or PBMCs provided the cDNA or gDNA that served as material.

Original analysis: Estimation of nucleated cell counts was performed using reference gene primer amplification. The data were produced by immunoSEQ multiplex PCR, yet TCRdb's version contains in-frame clones alone and is incomplete. Clone size and V and J calls were adopted from that table, with D and trimming inferred from the DNA. The table lists approximately 90,000 clones, around 90% of them singletons. Sequenced sample: peripheral blood. The sequence was collected from an elderly woman with acute or convalescent COVID-19.

The CDR3 spells CASNPWGVDTEAFF. The CDR3 DNA sequence: TGTGCCAGCAACCCCTGGGGGGTGGACACTGAAGCTTTCTTT. The rearrangement links TRBV27 to TRBJ1-1, with a tentative D call TRBD1 (5 bases). V dropped 7 bases and J dropped 3 bases, with 15 bases sitting between them. The CDR3 runs 14 residues. Germline loops: CDR1 MNHEY, CDR2 SMNVEV (reference sequence).